What follows describes a single T cell receptor beta chain. This entry comes from a study of blood T cells in healthy people across ages. Primed by a sample-barcoded 5' primer and a J-beta primer mix, a second PCR proceeded for 7 to 11 cycles. TCRdb independently ran MiXCR on the 5' RACE reads; one entry per CDR3 protein. Of some 1.4 million distinct CDR3 sequences listed, approximately 42% were seen once; the top ten hold approximately 7.9%. Trimming took off 8 bases at V and 4 bases at J, with 8 bases between the two ends. Germline V gene lookup returns CDR1 MNHEY and CDR2 SMNVEV (reference sequence). There are 11 residues in the CDR3.

The chain links TRBV27 to TRBJ1-1, with D unresolved. The receptor was isolated from a woman younger than 35 in good health. The material sequenced was blood. DNA of the CDR3: TGTGCCAGCCGTGGGTTCACTGAAGCTTTCTTT. Its protein product is CASRGFTEAFF.